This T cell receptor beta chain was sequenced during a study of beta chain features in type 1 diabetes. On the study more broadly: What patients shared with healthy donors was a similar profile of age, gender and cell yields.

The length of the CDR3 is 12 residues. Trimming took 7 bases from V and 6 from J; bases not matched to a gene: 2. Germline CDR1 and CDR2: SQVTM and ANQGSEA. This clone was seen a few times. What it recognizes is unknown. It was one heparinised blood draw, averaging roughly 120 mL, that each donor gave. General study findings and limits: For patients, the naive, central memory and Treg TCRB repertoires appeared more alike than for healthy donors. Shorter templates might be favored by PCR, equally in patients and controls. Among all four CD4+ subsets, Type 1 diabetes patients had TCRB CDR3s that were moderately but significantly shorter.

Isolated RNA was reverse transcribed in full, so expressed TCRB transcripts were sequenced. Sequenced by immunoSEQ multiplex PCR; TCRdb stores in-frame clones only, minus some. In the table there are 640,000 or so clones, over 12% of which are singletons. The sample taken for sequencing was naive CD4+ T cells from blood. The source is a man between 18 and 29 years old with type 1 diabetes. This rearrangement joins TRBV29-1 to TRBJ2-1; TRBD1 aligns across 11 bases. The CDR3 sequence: CSGGTGGNEQFF. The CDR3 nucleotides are TGCAGCGGCGGGACAGGGGGCAATGAGCAGTTCTTC.